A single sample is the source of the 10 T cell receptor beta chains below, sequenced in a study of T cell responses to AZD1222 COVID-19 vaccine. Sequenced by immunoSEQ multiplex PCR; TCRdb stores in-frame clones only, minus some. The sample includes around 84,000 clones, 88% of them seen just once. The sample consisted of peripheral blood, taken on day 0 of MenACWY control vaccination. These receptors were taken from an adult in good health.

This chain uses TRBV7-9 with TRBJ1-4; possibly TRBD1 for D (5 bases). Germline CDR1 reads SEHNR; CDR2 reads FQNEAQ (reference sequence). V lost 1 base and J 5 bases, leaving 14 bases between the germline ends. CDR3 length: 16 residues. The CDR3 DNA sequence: TGTGCCAGCAGCTTAGGGGCTGGGGCTACAAATGAAAAACTGTTTTTT. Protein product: CASSLGAGATNEKLFF. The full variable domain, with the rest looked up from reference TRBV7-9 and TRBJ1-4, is DTGVSQNPRHKITKRGQNVTFRCDPISEHNRLYWYRQTLGQGPEFLTYFQNEAQLEKSRLLSDRFSAERPKGSFSTLEIQRTEQGDSAMYLCASSLGAGATNEKLFFGSGTQLSVL.

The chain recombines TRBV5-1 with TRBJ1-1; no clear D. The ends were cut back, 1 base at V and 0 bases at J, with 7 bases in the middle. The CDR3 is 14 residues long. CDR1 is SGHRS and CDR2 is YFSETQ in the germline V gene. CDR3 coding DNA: TGCGCCAGCAGCTTGTCGCCCCTGAACACTGAAGCTTTCTTT. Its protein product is CASSLSPLNTEAFF.

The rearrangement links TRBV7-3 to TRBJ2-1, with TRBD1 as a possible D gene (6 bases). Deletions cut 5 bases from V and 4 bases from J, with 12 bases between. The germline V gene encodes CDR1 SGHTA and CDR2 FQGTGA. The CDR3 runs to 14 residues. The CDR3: CASSPHREYNEQFF. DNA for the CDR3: TGTGCCAGCAGCCCCCACAGGGAGTACAATGAGCAGTTCTTC. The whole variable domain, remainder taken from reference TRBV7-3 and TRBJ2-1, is GAGVSQTPSNKVTEKGKYVELRCDPISGHTALYWYRQSLGQGPEFLIYFQGTGAADDSGLPNDRFFAVRPEGSVSTLKIQRTERGDSAVYLCASSPHREYNEQFFGPGTRLTVL.

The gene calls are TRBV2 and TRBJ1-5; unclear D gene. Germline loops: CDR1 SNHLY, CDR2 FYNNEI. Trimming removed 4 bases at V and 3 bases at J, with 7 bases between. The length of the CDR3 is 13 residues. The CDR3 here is CASSAGNNQPQHF. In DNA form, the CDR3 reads TGTGCCAGCAGTGCGGGGAACAATCAGCCCCAGCATTTT.

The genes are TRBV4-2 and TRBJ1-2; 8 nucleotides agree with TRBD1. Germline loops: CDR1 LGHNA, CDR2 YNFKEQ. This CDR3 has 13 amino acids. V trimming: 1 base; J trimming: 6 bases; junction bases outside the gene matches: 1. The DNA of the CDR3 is TGTGCCAGCAGCCAAGGACAGGGGAATGGCTACACCTTC. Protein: CASSQGQGNGYTF.

The CDR3 sequence is CASSPPQGAGGYTF. CDR3 bases: TGTGCCAGCAGCCCCCCCCAAGGGGCAGGTGGCTACACCTTC. The chain uses TRBV9 and TRBJ1-2; TRBD1 might be the D (5 bases). CDR1 and CDR2 from the germline V gene are SGDLS and YYNGEE. Trimming took 4 bases from V and 7 from J, leaving 17 bases between them. The CDR3 loop spans 14 amino acids.

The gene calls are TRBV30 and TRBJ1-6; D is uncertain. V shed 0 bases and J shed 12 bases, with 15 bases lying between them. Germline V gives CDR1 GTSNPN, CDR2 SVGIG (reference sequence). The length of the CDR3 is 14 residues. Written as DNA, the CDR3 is TGTGCCTGGAGTGTGAACCAGGCGACAAAACCCCTCCACTTT. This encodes CAWSVNQATKPLHF.

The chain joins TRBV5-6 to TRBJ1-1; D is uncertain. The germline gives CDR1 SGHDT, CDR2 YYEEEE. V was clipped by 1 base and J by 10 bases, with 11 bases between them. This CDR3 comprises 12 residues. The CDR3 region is CASSLPGVGAFF. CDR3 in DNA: TGTGCCAGCAGCTTGCCCGGGGTCGGAGCTTTCTTT.

CDR3 DNA: TGTGCCAGCAGTCCCTCGGGACCTGGAAACACCATATATTTT. This encodes CASSPSGPGNTIYF. The chain employs TRBV6-5 and TRBJ1-3, with D maybe TRBD1 (5 bases). Germline lookup yields CDR1 MNHEY and CDR2 SVGAGI. Trimming took off 5 bases at V and 2 bases at J, with 10 bases between the two ends. The CDR3 is made up of 14 amino acids.

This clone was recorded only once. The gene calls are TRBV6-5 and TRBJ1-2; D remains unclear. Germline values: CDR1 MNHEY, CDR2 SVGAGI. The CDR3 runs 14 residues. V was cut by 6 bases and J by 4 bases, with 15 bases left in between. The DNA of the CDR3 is TGTGCCAGCAGGACCCGATCTGGTCGCTATGGCTACACCTTC. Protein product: CASRTRSGRYGYTF.